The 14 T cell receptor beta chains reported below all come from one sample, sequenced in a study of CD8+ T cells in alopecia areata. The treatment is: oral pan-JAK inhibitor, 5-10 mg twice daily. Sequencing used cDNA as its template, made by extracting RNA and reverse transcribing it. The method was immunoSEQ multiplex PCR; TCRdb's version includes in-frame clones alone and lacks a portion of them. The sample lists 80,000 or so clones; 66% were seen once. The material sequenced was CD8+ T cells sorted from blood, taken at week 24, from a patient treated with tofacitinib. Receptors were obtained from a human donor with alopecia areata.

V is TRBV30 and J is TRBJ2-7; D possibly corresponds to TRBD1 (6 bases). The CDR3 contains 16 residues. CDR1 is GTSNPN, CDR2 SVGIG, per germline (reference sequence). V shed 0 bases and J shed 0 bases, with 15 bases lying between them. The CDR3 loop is CAWSVGFDRYSYEQYF. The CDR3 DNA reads TGTGCCTGGAGTGTAGGGTTCGACAGGTACTCCTACGAGCAGTACTTC.

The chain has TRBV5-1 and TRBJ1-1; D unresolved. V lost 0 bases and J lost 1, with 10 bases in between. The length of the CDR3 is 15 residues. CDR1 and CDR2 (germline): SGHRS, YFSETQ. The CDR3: CASSLDWTANTEAFF. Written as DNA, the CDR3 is TGCGCCAGCAGCTTGGATTGGACGGCGAACACTGAAGCTTTCTTT.

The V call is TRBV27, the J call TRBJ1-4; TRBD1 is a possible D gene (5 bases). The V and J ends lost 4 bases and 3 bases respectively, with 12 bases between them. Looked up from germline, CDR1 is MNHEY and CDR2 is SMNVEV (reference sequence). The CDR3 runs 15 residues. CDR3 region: CASSSRVAANEKLFF. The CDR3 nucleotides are TGTGCCAGCAGTTCCAGGGTCGCGGCTAATGAAAAACTGTTTTTT.

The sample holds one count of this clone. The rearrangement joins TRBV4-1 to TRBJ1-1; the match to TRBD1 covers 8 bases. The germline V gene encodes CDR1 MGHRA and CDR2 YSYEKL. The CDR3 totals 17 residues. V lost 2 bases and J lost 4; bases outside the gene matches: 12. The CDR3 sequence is CASSQFQGATGGTEAFF. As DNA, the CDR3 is TGCGCCAGCAGCCAATTCCAGGGGGCGACGGGCGGCACTGAAGCTTTCTTT.

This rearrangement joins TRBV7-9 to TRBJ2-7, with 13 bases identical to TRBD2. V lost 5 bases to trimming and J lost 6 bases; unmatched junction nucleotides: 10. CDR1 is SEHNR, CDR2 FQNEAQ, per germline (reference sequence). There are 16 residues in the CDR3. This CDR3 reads CASSPLGTSGTVEQYF. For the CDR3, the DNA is TGTGCCAGCAGCCCACTCGGGACTAGCGGGACGGTCGAGCAGTACTTC. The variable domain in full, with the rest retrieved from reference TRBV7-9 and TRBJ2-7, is DTGVSQNPRHKITKRGQNVTFRCDPISEHNRLYWYRQTLGQGPEFLTYFQNEAQLEKSRLLSDRFSAERPKGSFSTLEIQRTEQGDSAMYLCASSPLGTSGTVEQYFGPGTRLTVT.

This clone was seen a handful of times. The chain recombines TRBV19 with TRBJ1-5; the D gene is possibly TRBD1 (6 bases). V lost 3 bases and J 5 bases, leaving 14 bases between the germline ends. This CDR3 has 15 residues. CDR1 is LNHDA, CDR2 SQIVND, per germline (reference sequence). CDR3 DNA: TGTGCCAGTAGTATGGGTAAGGGGGGCCATCAGCCCCAGCATTTT. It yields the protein CASSMGKGGHQPQHF.

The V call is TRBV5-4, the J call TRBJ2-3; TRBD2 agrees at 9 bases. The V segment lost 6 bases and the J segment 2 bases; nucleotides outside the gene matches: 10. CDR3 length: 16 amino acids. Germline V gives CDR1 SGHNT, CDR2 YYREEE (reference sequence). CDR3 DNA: TGTGCCAGCACCTACGTTAGCGGGGGATTCACAGATACGCAGTATTTT. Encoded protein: CASTYVSGGFTDTQYF.

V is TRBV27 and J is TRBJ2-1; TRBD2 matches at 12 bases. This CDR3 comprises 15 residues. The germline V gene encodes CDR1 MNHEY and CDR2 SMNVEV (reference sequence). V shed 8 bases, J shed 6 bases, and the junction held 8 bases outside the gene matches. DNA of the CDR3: TGTGCCAGCGGCCCTGGGACTAGCGGGTTCAATGAGCAGTTCTTC. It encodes CASGPGTSGFNEQFF.

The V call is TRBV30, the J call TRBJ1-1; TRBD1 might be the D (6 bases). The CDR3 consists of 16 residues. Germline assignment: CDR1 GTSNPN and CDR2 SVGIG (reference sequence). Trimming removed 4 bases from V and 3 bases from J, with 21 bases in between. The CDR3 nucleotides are TGTGCCTGGACCCTGATCCCAGGGGCCCGGGACACTGAAGCTTTCTTT. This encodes CAWTLIPGARDTEAFF.

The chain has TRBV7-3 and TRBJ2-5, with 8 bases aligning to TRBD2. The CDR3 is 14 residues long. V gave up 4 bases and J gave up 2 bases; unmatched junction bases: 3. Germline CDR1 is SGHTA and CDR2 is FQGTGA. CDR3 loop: CASSSGTSQETQYF. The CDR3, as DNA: TGTGCCAGCAGCTCGGGGACTAGTCAAGAGACCCAGTACTTC.

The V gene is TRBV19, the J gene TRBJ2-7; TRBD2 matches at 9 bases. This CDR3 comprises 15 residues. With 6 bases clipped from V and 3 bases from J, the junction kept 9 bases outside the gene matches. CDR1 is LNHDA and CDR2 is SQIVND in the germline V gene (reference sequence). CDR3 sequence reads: CASSPSLAGVYEQYF. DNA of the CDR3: TGTGCCAGTAGCCCCTCGTTAGCGGGAGTCTACGAGCAGTACTTC.

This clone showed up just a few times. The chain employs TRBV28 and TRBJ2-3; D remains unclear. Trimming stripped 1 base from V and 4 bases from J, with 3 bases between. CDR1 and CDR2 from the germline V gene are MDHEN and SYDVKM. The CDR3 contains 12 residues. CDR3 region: CASSLSPDTQYF. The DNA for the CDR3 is TGTGCCAGCAGTTTATCCCCAGATACGCAGTATTTT.

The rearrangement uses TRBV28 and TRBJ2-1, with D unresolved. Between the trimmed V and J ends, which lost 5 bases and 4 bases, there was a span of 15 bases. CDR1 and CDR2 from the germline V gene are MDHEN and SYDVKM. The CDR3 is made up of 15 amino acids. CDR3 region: CASSPAGLGYNEQFF. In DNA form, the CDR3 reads TGTGCCAGCAGTCCAGCCGGCCTAGGGTACAATGAGCAGTTCTTC.

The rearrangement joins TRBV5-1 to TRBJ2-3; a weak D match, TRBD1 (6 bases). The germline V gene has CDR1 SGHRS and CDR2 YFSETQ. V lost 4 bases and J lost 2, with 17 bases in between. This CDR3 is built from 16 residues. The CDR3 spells CASSRAGASHTDTQYF. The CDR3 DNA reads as TGCGCCAGCAGCCGGGCAGGGGCCTCTCACACAGATACGCAGTATTTT.